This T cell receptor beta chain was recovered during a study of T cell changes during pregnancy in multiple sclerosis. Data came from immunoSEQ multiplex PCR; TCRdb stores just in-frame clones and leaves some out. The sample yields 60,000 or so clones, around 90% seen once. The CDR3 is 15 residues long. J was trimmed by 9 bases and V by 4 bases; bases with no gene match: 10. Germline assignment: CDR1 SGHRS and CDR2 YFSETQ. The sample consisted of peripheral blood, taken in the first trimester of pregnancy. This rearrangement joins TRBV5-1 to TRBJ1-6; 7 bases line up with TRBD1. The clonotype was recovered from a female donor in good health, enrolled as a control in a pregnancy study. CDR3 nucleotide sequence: TGCGCCAGCAGCGGGGGACAGACGATGGCTTCACCCCTCCACTTT. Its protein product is CASSGGQTMASPLHF.